This is a list of T cell receptor beta chains from one sample in a study of yellow fever vaccine responses in identical twins. TCRdb reprocessed the RT-PCR reads with MiXCR, giving one entry per CDR3 protein. The data contain approximately 3,000 distinct CDR3 sequences, around 82% of them singletons. Sequencing was performed on T cells from blood (PBMCs), unsorted or a sorted subset (not recorded which), taken before or after yellow fever vaccination (not recorded which). The receptors originated from a woman between 18 and 29 years old who received the yellow fever vaccine. The CDR3 runs from the conserved cysteine through the conserved F or W. Rows may omit the clone size; those that give it use once, few, many or a size class.

v_call clone_size cdr3_aa
TRBV18 . CASSPSRQPGSYNEQFF
TRBV6-5 . CASSYSRQGRLPQHF
TRBV15 . CATSRTGTGPIAKNIQYF
TRBV11-2 . CASSSPRGGYTF
TRBV12-3/TRBV12-4 . CASSLILSLRTDTQYF
TRBV29-1 . CSVGRGGELFF
TRBV5-1 . CASSREGAGELFF
TRBV6-1 . CASSAVGETQYF
TRBV6-1 . CAGSVYGTASYEQYF
TRBV29-1 . CSVPGTSVYNEQFF
TRBV11-1 . CASSLVAAGGEQFF
TRBV7-2 . CASSLVFTDTQYF
TRBV6-5 few CASSYSGGAGELFF
TRBV13 . CASRRQGFTEAFF
TRBV11-2 . CASSLRSGLKNTGELFF
TRBV4-2 . CASSQTGTRVDEQFF
TRBV15 . CATSRGVQAGVSDEQFF
TRBV6-2/TRBV6-3 . CASSRQSETQYF
TRBV11-2 . CASSPFQYF
TRBV6-1 . CASQTGDQPQHF
TRBV4-1 . CASSQDLTGELFF
TRBV12-3/TRBV12-4 . CARSFNNPSNEQFF
TRBV15 few CATSRKRVGTPSTDTQYF
TRBV11-2 . CASSFPAHGTARPNYGYTF
TRBV11-1 . CASSFLRLAGGPDTQYF
TRBV12-3/TRBV12-4 . CASRRGQANQPQHF
TRBV11-3 . CASSPYPKAPYEQYF
TRBV10-3 . CAISELGQGNTEAFF
TRBV6-1 . CASSEGPRADTYEQYF
TRBV18 . CASSLGTRNNEQFF
TRBV29-1 few CSVEDRAGGKWEQYF
TRBV4-2 . CASSQPGQGLYEQYF
TRBV18 . CASSPLTGAYEQYF
TRBV6-1 . CASTELAGGFNEQFF
TRBV4-2 . CASSLGLALGGELFF
TRBV5-1 few CASSSGTAYEQYF
TRBV11-1 . CASRNLAGGPDNEQFF
TRBV12-3/TRBV12-4 . CATRAPNEKLFF
TRBV11-2 once CASSYRQGGNEQYF
TRBV18 . CASSPQVGRQDSYNEQFF
TRBV15 . CATSPGGTDTQYF
TRBV5-1 . CASSLVNHYYNEQFF
TRBV4-2 few CASSQQAIGDGPMPPF
TRBV15 once CATSMTGVGGNQPQHF
TRBV29-1 few CSAGQGIGELFF
TRBV10-3 once CATRGTGGGEAPLHF
TRBV7-9 . CASSLEGTGAEFLF
TRBV15 . CATSRDGQSTDTQYF
TRBV6-5 . CAISSSQPGASYQETQYF
TRBV12-3/TRBV12-4 . CASSRLGLAGDHEQFF
TRBV4-3 . CASSQVGLAGGKQETQYF
TRBV12-5 . CASGPVVGQSNYGYTF
TRBV15 . CATSSQGSGELFF
TRBV20-1 . CSAPRTRSTGELFF
TRBV4-1 once CASSQEVGSRSTEAFF
TRBV5-1 . CASSSSGGLGGEQFF